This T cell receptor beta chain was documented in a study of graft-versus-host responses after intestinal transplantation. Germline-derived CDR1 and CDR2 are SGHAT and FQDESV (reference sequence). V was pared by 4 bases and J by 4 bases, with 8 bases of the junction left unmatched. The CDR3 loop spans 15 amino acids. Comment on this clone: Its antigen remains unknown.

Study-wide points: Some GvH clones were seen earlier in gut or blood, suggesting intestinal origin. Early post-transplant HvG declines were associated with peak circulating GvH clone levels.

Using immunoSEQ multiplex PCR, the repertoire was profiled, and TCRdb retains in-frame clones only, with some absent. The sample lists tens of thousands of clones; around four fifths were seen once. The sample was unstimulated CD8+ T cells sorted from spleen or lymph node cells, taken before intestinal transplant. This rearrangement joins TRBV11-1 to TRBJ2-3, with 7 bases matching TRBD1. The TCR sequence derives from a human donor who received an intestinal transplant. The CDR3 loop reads CASSWTSGQADTQYF. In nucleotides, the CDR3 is TGTGCCAGCAGCTGGACTTCAGGACAGGCAGATACGCAGTATTTT.